The 15 T cell receptor beta chains in this list originate from one sample, sequenced in a study of OX40 agonist ivuxolimab in advanced cancers. Sequencing was performed with immunoSEQ multiplex PCR; in TCRdb, only in-frame clones are kept and a portion is missing. This sample has some 64,000 clones, with roughly 85% found just once. The material sequenced was CD4+ or CD8+ T cells sorted from blood, taken in a trial of the OX40 agonist ivuxolimab. These receptors originate from an adult with an advanced solid tumor such as melanoma, head and neck, liver or kidney cancer.

V and J are TRBV19 and TRBJ1-2; D is unresolved. Per germline, CDR1 LNHDA and CDR2 SQIVND (reference sequence). V lost 7 bases, J lost 2 bases, and 20 bases lay in between. The CDR3 totals 16 residues. CDR3 nucleotides: TGTGCCAGTAAGCAGACGGAAACTATAGGCAACTATGGCTACACCTTC. This sequence encodes CASKQTETIGNYGYTF.

The chain combines TRBV27 with TRBJ2-7; TRBD1 matches at 9 bases. In germline, CDR1 is MNHEY, CDR2 SMNVEV (reference sequence). The CDR3 has 16 amino acids. Losses at the gene ends were 4 bases for V and 3 bases for J; bases not matched to a gene: 10. The CDR3 region is CASSSSSGTGIYEQYF. For the CDR3, the DNA is TGTGCCAGCAGTTCTTCATCCGGGACAGGGATCTACGAGCAGTACTTC.

The V gene is TRBV30, the J gene TRBJ2-5; D may be TRBD1 (6 bases). The CDR3 covers 15 residues. V gave up 2 bases and J gave up 0 bases, with 13 bases separating them. Germline V gives CDR1 GTSNPN, CDR2 SVGIG (reference sequence). CDR3 in amino acids: CAWSPGTSYQETQYF. The CDR3 coding sequence is TGTGCCTGGAGTCCCGGGACATCCTACCAAGAGACCCAGTACTTC.

This chain connects TRBV18 to TRBJ1-1, with D uncertain. V was cut by 2 bases and J by 1 base, with 5 bases left in between. The CDR3 contains 13 residues. CDR1 is KGHSH, CDR2 LQKENI, per germline. The CDR3 DNA sequence: TGTGCCAGCTCACCAAGTGCGAACACTGAAGCTTTCTTT. Its protein product is CASSPSANTEAFF.

This chain links TRBV7-8 with TRBJ2-1; 10 nucleotides line up with TRBD1. Germline V gives CDR1 SGHVS, CDR2 FQNEAQ. The CDR3 extends over 15 amino acids. Germline trimming cut 4 bases from V and 7 bases from J; bases unmatched to any gene: 7. The CDR3 DNA sequence: TGTGCCAGCAGCTCGGGACAGGGGTTTCTTAATGAGCAGTTCTTC. Its translation: CASSSGQGFLNEQFF. Complete variable domain (other parts from reference TRBV7-8 and TRBJ2-1): GAGVSQSPRYKVAKRGQDVALRCDPISGHVSLFWYQQALGQGPEFLTYFQNEAQLDKSGLPSDRFFAERPEGSVSTLKIQRTQQEDSAVYLCASSSGQGFLNEQFFGPGTRLTVL.

The chain links TRBV2 to TRBJ2-3; 13 positions agree with TRBD2. This CDR3 comprises 15 residues. The germline V gene encodes CDR1 SNHLY and CDR2 FYNNEI. The J segment lost 6 bases and the V segment lost 5 bases, leaving 5 bases of the junction unmatched. As DNA, the CDR3 is TGTGCCAGCAGTCCCCAACTAGCGGGGGGGGATACGCAGTATTTT. This translates into CASSPQLAGGDTQYF.

This clone occurred a few times. V usage is TRBV5-4 and J usage is TRBJ1-1; no firm D call. The V and J ends lost 3 bases and 3 bases respectively, with 9 bases between them. The CDR3 runs to 13 residues. CDR1 SGHNT and CDR2 YYREEE come from the germline V gene (reference sequence). This chain's CDR3 is CASSSIWDTEAFF. Written as DNA, the CDR3 is TGTGCCAGCAGCTCGATTTGGGACACTGAAGCTTTCTTT.

This chain links TRBV4-1 with TRBJ2-6; D gene unclear. Germline CDR1 and CDR2: MGHRA and YSYEKL. The CDR3 length is 18 residues. The V end was cut by 5 bases, the J end by 5 bases, with 22 bases between. The CDR3 DNA reads as TGCGCCAGCAGCTCTCATCCCGAACCACAAAGTCGGGCCAACGTCCTGACTTTC. This sequence encodes CASSSHPEPQSRANVLTF.

There are a few counts of this clone. V usage is TRBV7-9 and J usage is TRBJ1-1; 11 bases fit TRBD1. This CDR3 comprises 15 residues. Per the germline V gene, CDR1 is SEHNR and CDR2 is FQNEAQ (reference sequence). V was clipped by 4 bases and J by 13 bases; unmatched bases: 14. This CDR3 reads CASSSGQGQGVIVFF. The CDR3 DNA reads as TGTGCCAGCAGCTCCGGGCAGGGACAGGGGGTAATTGTTTTCTTT.

This clone was counted a single time. The gene calls are TRBV18 and TRBJ2-3, with 12 bases that match TRBD2. This CDR3 region has 16 residues. The germline gives CDR1 KGHSH, CDR2 LQKENI. J was trimmed by 5 bases and V by 4 bases; bases with no gene match: 7. CDR3 in DNA: TGTGCCAGCTCACTCCGACTAGCGGGGGATGGAGATACGCAGTATTTT. Protein product: CASSLRLAGDGDTQYF.

The gene calls are TRBV7-9 and TRBJ2-1; 7 nucleotides agree with TRBD2. CDR3 length: 14 amino acids. V lost 8 bases and J lost 8; bases outside the gene matches: 12. CDR1 and CDR2 from the germline V gene are SEHNR and FQNEAQ (reference sequence). CDR3 sequence: CASSAAGPGDEQFF. The CDR3 bases are TGTGCCAGCTCGGCAGCGGGGCCTGGCGATGAGCAGTTCTTC.

This clone was detected only once. The chain carries TRBV10-3 and TRBJ2-7; TRBD2 matches at 7 bases. The CDR3 spans 13 residues. Germline assignment: CDR1 ENHRY and CDR2 SYGVKD. V dropped 2 bases and J dropped 6; count of bases not matched to a gene: 4. CDR3: CAISEETGGEQYF. CDR3 DNA sequence: TGTGCCATCAGTGAGGAGACGGGAGGCGAGCAGTACTTC.

The chain couples TRBV6-1 to TRBJ1-1; possible D gene TRBD1, 5 bases. The V and J ends lost 7 bases and 3 bases respectively, with 12 bases between them. The CDR3 is 13 residues long. CDR1 is MNHNS, CDR2 SASEGT, per germline. For the CDR3, the DNA is TGTGCCAGCAAGATCGACAGACACACTGAAGCTTTCTTT. As protein: CASKIDRHTEAFF.

The chain has TRBV7-3 and TRBJ2-5; TRBD1 aligns across 9 bases. The CDR3 covers 13 residues. J was trimmed by 4 bases and V by 5 bases; bases with no gene match: 2. CDR1 and CDR2 from the germline V gene are SGHTA and FQGTGA. The CDR3 region is CASSTGGLETQYF. As DNA, the CDR3 is TGTGCCAGCAGCACAGGGGGCTTAGAGACCCAGTACTTC.

The sample holds a few counts of this clone. The V gene is TRBV27, the J gene TRBJ2-5; TRBD2 agrees at 8 bases. This CDR3 has 14 residues. V shed 5 bases and J 3 bases; nucleotides not matched to a gene: 5. The V gene's germline CDR1 is MNHEY and CDR2 SMNVEV (reference sequence). The CDR3 DNA reads TGTGCCAGCAGTCCGTTAGCGGGAAAAGAGACCCAGTACTTC. Its translation: CASSPLAGKETQYF.